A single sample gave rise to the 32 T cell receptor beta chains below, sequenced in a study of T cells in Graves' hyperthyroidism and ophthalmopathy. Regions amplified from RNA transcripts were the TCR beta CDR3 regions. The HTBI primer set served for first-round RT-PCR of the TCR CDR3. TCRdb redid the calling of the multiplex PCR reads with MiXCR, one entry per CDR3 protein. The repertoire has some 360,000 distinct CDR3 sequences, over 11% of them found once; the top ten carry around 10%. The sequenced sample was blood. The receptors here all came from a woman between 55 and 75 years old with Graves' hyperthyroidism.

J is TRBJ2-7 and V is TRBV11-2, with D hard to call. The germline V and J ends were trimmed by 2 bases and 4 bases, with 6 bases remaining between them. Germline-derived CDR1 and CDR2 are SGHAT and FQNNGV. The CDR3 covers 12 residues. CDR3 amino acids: CASSLNLYEQYF. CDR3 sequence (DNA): TGTGCCAGCAGCTTAAACCTGTACGAGCAGTACTTC.

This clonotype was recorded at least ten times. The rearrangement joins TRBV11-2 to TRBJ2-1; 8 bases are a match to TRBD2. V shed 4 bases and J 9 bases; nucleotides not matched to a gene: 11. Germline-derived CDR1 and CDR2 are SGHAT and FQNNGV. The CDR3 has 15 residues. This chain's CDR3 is CASSYGGGRGIEQFF. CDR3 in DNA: TGTGCCAGCAGCTACGGGGGGGGGAGAGGGATTGAGCAGTTCTTC.

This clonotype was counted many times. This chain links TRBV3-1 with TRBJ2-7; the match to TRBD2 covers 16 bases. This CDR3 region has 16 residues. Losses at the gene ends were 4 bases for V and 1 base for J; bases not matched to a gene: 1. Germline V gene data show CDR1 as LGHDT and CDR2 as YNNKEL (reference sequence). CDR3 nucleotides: TGTGCCAGCAGCCGGGGACTAGCGGGAGGGTCCTACGAGCAGTACTTC. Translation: CASSRGLAGGSYEQYF.

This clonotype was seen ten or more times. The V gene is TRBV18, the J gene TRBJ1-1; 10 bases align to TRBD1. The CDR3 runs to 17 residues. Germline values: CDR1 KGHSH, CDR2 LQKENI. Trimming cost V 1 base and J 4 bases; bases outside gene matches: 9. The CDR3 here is CASSPQPGQGTGTEAFF. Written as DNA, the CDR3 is TGTGCCAGCTCACCACAGCCGGGACAGGGGACGGGCACTGAAGCTTTCTTT.

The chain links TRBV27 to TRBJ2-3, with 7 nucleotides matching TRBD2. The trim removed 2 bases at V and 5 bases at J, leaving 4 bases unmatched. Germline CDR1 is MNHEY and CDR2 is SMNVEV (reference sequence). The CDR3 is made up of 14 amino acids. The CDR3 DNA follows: TGTGCCAGCAGTTTACGGCGGGAGCAAGATACGCAGTATTTT. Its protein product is CASSLRREQDTQYF.

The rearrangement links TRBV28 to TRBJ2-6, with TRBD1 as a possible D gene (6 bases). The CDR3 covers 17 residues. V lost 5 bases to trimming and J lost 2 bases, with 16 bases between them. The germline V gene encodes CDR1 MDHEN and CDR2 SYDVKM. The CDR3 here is CASSEQGRGTGANVLTF. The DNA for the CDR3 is TGTGCCAGCAGTGAACAGGGCCGGGGTACTGGGGCCAACGTCCTGACTTTC.

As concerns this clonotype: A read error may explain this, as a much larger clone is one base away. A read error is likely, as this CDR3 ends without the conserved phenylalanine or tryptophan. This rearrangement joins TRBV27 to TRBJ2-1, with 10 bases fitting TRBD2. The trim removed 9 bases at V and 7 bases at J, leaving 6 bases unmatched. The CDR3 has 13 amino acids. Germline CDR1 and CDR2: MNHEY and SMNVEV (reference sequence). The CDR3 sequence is CASLAGDVNEQFL. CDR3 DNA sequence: TGTGCCAGTCTAGCGGGAGACGTAAATGAGCAGTTCCTC.

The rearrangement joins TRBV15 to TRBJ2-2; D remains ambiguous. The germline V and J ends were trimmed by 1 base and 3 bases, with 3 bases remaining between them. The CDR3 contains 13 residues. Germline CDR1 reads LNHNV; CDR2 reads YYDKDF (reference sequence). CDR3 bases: TGTGCCACCAGCAGAGGACACACCGGGGAGCTGTTTTTT. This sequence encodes CATSRGHTGELFF.

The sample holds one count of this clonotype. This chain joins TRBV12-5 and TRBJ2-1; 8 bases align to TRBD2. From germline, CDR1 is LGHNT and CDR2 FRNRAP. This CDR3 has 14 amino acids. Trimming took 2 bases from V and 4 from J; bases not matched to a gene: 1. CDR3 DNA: TGTGCTAGTGGTTTGCGGGAGGGTTACAATGAGCAGTTCTTC. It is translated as CASGLREGYNEQFF.

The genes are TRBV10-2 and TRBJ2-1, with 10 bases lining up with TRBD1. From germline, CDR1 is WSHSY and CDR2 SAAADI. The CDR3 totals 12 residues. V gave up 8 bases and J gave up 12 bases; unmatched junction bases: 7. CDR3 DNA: TGCGCCAGCGTGGGGACAGGGGTATTGCAGTTCTTC. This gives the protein CASVGTGVLQFF.

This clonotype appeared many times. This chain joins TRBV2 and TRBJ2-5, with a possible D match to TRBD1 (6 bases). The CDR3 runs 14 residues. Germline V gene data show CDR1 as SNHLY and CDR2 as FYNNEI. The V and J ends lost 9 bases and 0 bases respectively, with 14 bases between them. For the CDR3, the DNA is TGTGCCAGGGAAGACCGGGACAACCAAGAGACCCAGTACTTC. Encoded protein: CAREDRDNQETQYF.

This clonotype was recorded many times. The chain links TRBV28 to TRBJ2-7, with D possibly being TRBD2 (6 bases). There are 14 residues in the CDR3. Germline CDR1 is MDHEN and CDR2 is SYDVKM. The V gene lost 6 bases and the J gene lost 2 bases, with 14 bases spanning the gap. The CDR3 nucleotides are TGTGCCAGCAGGTCCGGGACTGATCCCTACGAGCAGTACTTC. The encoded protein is CASRSGTDPYEQYF.

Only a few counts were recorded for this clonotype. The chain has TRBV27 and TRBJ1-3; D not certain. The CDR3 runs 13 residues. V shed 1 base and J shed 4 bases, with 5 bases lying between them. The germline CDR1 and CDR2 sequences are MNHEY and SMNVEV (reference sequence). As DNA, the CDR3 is TGTGCCAGCAGTTTATATCGGGGAAACACCATATATTTT. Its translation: CASSLYRGNTIYF.

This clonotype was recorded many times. The CDR3 is CASSRSRGSYEQYF. The CDR3 bases are TGTGCCAGCAGTAGGTCCAGGGGGTCCTACGAGCAGTACTTC. The chain carries TRBV2 and TRBJ2-7; 7 positions match TRBD1. The CDR3 is 14 amino acids. J was trimmed by 1 base and V by 5 bases; bases with no gene match: 5. The germline V gene encodes CDR1 SNHLY and CDR2 FYNNEI.

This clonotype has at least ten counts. CDR3 DNA sequence: TGTGCCAGCAGCCCTGGCGGTAGCGGGAACTACGAGCAGTACTTC. Encoded protein: CASSPGGSGNYEQYF. The chain combines TRBV28 with TRBJ2-7; 8 bases align to TRBD2. Germline V gene sequence: CDR1 MDHEN, CDR2 SYDVKM. The CDR3 loop spans 15 amino acids. Trimming at V came to 6 bases and at J to 3 bases, leaving 10 bases not matched to a gene.

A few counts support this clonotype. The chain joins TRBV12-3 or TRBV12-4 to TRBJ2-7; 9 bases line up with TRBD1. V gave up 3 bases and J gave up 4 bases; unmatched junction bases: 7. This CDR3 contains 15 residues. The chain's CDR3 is CASSLGDRVRYEQYF. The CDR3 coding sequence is TGTGCCAGCAGTTTGGGGGACAGGGTAAGATACGAGCAGTACTTC.

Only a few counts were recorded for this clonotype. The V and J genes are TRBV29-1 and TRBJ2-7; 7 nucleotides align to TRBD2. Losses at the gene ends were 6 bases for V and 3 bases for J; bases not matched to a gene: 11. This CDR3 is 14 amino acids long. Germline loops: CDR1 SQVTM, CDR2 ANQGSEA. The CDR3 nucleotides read TGCAGCGTCAGCGGGACCCCTCAATTCTACGAGCAGTACTTC. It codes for CSVSGTPQFYEQYF.

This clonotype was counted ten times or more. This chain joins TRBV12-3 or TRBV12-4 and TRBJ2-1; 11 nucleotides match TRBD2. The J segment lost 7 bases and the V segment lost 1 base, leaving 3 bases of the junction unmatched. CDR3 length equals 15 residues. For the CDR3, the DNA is TGTGCCAGCAGTTTAGGTCTAGCGGGAGGAAATGAGCAGTTCTTC. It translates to CASSLGLAGGNEQFF.

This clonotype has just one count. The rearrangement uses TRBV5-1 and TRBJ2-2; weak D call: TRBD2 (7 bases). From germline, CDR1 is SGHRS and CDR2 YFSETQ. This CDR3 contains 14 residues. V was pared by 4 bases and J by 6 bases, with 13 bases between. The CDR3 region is CASSIGGGPGELFF. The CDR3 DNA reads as TGCGCCAGCAGCATCGGCGGGGGCCCCGGGGAGCTGTTTTTT.

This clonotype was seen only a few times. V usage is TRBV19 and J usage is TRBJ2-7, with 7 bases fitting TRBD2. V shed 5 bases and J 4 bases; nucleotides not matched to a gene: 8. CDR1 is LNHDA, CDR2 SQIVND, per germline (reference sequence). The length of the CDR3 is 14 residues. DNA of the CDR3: TGTGCCAGTAGTCACACTAGCGACGCTTACGAGCAGTACTTC. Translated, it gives CASSHTSDAYEQYF.

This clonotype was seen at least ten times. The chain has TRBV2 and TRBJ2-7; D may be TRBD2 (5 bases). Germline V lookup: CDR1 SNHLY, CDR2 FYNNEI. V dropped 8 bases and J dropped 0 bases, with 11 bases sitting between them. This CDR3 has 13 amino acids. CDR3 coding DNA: TGTGCCAGCCAGCGGAGCTTCTCCTACGAGCAGTACTTC. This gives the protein CASQRSFSYEQYF.

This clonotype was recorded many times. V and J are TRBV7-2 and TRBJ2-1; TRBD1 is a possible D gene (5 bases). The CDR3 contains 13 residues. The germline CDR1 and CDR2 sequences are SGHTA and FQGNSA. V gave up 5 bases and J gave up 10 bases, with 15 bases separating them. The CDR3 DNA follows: TGTGCCAGCAGCCCCCAGGGTGGGCTCGAGCAGTTCTTC. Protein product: CASSPQGGLEQFF.

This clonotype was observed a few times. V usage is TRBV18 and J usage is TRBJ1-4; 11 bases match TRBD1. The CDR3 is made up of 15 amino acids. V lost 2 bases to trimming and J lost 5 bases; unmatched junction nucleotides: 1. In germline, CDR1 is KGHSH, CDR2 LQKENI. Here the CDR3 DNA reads TGTGCCAGCTCACCAGGGGACAGGGGGAATGAAAAACTGTTTTTT. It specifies CASSPGDRGNEKLFF.

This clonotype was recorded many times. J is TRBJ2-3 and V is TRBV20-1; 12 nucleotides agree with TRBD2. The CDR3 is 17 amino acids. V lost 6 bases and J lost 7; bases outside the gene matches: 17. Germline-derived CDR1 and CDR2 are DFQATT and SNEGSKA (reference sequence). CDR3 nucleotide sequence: TGCAGTGCGAGACTAGCGGGAGTGGGACGACAGGGGTATACGCAGTATTTT. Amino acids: CSARLAGVGRQGYTQYF.

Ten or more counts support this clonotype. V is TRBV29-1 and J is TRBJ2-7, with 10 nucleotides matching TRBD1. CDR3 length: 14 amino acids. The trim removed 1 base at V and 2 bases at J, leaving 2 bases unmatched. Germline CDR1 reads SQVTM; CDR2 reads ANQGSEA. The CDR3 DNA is TGCAGCGTTGAAGTGACAGGGGGCCCCTACGAGCAGTACTTC. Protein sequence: CSVEVTGGPYEQYF.

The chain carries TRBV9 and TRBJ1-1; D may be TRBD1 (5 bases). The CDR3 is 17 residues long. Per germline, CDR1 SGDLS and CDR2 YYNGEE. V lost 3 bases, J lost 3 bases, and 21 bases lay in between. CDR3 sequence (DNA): TGTGCCAGCAGCGCCGGCGGCAGGGTCGGCGTAGACACTGAAGCTTTCTTT. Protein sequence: CASSAGGRVGVDTEAFF.

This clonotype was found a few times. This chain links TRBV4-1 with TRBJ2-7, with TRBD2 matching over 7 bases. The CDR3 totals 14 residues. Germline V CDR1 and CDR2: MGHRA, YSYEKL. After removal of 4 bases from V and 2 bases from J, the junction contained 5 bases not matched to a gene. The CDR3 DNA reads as TGCGCCAGCAGCCGCCTAGCGGAAGCCTACGAGCAGTACTTC. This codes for CASSRLAEAYEQYF.

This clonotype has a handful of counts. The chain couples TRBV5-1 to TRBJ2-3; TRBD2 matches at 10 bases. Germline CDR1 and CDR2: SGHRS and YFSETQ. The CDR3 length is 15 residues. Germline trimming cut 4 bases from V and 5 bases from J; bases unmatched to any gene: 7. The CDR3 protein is CASSLSLAGEDTQYF. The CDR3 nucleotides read TGCGCCAGCAGCCTGAGCCTAGCGGGAGAAGATACGCAGTATTTT. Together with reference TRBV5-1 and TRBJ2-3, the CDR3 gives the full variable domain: KAGVTQTPRYLIKTRGQQVTLSCSPISGHRSVSWYQQTPGQGLQFLFEYFSETQRNKGNFPGRFSGRQFSNSRSEMNVSTLELGDSALYLCASSLSLAGEDTQYFGPGTRLTVL.

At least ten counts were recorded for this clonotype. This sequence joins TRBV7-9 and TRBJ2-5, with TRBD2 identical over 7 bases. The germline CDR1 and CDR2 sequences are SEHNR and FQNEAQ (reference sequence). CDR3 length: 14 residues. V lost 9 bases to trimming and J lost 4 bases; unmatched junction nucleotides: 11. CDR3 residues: CASSGSREGETQYF. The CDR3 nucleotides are TGTGCCAGTTCTGGGTCCAGGGAGGGAGAGACCCAGTACTTC.

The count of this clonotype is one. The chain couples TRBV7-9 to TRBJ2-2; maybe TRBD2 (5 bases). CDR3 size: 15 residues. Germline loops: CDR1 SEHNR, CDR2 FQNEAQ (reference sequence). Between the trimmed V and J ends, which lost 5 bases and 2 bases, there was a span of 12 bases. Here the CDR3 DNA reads TGTGCCAGCAGCAAACCAGCGGTTAACACCGGGGAGCTGTTTTTT. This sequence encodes CASSKPAVNTGELFF.

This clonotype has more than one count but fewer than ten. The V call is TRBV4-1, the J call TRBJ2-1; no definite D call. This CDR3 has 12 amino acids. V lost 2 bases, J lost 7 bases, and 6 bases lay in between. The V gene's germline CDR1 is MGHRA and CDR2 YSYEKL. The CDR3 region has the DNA TGCGCCAGCAGCCAAACCAATAATGAGCAGTTCTTC. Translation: CASSQTNNEQFF.

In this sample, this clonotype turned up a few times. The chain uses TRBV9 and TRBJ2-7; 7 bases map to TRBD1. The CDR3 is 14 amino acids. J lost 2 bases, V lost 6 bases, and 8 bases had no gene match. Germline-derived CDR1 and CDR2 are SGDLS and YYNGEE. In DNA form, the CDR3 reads TGTGCCAGCACCGAGGGGGCAAGTCCCTACGAGCAGTACTTC. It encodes CASTEGASPYEQYF.